Reported below is one T cell receptor beta chain. Its antigen is not identified. This entry is derived from a study of CD4 T cells in relation to SARS-CoV-2 and coronaviruses. Study at large: After about nine days of antigen culture, PBMC TCR beta CDR3s were sequenced. Study-wide findings and caveats: No donor gave both pre-pandemic and post-infection samples. Crossreactive clones expanded significantly less to SARS-CoV-2 than monoreactive clones.

Only in-frame clones appear in the TCRdb table, and some are missing; sequencing was by immunoSEQ multiplex PCR. Of 26,000 or so clones listed, more than 60% are singletons. CD4+ T cells from unexposed donors were obtained before the COVID-19 pandemic (2011-2018). CD4+ T cells were isolated from the cells after roughly 11 days of culture. The germline V gene encodes CDR1 SGHVS and CDR2 FQNEAQ. The ends lost 5 bases at V and 3 bases at J; junction bases unmatched: 7. The CDR3 runs 14 residues. The sequencing sample was made of CD4+ T cells from PBMCs, cultured in vitro. V is TRBV7-8 and J is TRBJ2-7, with TRBD1 matching 7 bases. This TCR derives from a human donor in good health. The CDR3 here is CASSQDRQSYEQYF. CDR3 nucleotide sequence: TGTGCCAGCAGCCAGGACAGGCAAAGCTACGAGCAGTACTTC.